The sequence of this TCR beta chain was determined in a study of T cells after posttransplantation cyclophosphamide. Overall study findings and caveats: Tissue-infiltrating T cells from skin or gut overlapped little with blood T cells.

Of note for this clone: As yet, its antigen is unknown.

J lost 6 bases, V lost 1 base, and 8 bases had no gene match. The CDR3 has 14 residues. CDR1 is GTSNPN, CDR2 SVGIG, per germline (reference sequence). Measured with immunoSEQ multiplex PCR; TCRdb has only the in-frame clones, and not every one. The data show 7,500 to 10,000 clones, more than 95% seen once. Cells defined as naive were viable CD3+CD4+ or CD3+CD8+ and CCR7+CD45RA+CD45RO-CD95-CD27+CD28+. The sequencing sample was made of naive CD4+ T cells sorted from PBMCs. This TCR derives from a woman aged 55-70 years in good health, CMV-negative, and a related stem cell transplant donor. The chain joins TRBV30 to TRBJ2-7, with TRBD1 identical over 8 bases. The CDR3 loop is CAWSGRTGSFEQYF. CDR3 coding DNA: TGTGCCTGGAGTGGCCGGACAGGGTCATTCGAGCAGTACTTC.